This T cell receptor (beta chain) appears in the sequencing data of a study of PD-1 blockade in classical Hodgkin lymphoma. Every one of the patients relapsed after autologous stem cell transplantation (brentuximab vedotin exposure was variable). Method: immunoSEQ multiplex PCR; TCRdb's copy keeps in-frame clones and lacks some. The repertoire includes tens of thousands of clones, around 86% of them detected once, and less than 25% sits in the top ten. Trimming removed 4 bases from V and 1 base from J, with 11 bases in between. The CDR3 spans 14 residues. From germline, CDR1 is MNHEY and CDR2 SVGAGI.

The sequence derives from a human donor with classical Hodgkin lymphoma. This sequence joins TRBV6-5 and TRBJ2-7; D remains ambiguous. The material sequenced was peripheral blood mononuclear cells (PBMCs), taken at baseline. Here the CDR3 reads CASSSLDGSYEQYF. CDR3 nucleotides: TGTGCCAGCAGTTCCCTCGACGGTTCCTACGAGCAGTACTTC.